This section outlines one TCR beta chain sequence together with its context. Its antigen is not known. This entry comes from a study of graft-versus-host responses after intestinal transplantation. Study as a whole: For about three years after anti-thymocyte globulin induction, all recipients took tacrolimus and steroids.

Study-level results: Maximum circulating GvH clone levels tracked with early post-transplant HvG decreases. GvH clones occurred in recipient marrow; some first appeared in ileum or blood.

This CDR3 is 14 amino acids long. The V gene lost 0 bases and the J gene lost 4 bases, with 12 bases spanning the gap. CDR1 is GTSNPN and CDR2 is SVGIG in the germline V gene (reference sequence). TCRdb's copy holds only in-frame clones and misses some; the assay was immunoSEQ multiplex PCR. The repertoire holds around 67,000 clones, with 90% as singletons. The chain recombines TRBV30 with TRBJ1-2, with D tentatively TRBD1 (5 bases). This TCR was sampled from a human donor who was the organ donor for an intestinal transplant. The sample here was unstimulated CD8+ T cells sorted from spleen or lymph node cells, taken before transplant. This CDR3 is CAWSVDPGFYGYTF. The CDR3 bases are TGTGCCTGGAGTGTAGACCCAGGGTTCTATGGCTACACCTTC.